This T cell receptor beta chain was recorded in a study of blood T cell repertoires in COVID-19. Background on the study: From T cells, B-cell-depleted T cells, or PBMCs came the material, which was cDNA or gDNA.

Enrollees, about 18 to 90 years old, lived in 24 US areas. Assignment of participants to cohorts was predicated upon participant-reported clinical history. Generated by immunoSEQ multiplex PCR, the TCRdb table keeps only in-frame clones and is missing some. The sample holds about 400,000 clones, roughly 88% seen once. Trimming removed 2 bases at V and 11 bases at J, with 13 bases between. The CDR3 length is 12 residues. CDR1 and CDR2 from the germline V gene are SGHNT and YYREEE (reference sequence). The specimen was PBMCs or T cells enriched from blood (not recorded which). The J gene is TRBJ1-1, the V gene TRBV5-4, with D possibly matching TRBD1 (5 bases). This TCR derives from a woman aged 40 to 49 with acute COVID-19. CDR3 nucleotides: TGTGCCAGCAGCTTTATCGTGGGGCAGGCTTTCTTT. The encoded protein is CASSFIVGQAFF.